This T cell receptor beta chain was recorded in a study of blood T cells in healthy people across ages. The study's findings and limits: Possibly, changes in expanded clonotypes were confounded because donor CMV status was unknown.

V was clipped by 6 bases and J by 5 bases, with 7 bases between them. CDR3 length: 12 amino acids. Germline V gene data show CDR1 as LNHNV and CDR2 as YYDKDF (reference sequence). Total RNA was extracted at no less than 6 micrograms per sample. This clonotype occurred a few times. Its matching antigen is unknown. A J-beta primer mix and a sample-barcoded 5' primer were used in a second PCR of about 7 to 12 cycles. TCRdb reprocessed the 5' RACE reads with MiXCR, giving one entry per CDR3 protein. The table records some 1 million distinct CDR3 sequences, less than 50% of them present only once. Sequenced sample: blood. The clonotype originates from a woman aged 60-70 years in good health. The chain carries TRBV15 and TRBJ1-4, with a possible D match to TRBD1 (5 bases). The chain's CDR3 is CATREGNEKLFF. The CDR3 DNA reads TGTGCCACCAGGGAGGGGAATGAAAAACTGTTTTTT.